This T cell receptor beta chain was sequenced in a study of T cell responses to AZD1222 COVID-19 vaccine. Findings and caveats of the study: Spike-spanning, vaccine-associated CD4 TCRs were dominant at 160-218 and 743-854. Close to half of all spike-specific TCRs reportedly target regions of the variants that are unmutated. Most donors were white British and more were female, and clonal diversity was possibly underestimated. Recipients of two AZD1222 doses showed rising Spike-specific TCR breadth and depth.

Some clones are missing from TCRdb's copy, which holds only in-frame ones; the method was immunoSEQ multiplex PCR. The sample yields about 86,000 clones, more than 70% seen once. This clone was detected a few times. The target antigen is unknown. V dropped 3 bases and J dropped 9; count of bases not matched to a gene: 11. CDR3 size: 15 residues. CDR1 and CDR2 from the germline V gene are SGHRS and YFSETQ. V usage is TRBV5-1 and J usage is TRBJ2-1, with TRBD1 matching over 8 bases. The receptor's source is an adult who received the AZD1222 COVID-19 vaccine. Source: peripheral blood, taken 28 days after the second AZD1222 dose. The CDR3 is CASSSRTGTLTEQFF. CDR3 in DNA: TGCGCCAGCAGCTCGAGGACAGGGACGTTAACTGAGCAGTTCTTC.